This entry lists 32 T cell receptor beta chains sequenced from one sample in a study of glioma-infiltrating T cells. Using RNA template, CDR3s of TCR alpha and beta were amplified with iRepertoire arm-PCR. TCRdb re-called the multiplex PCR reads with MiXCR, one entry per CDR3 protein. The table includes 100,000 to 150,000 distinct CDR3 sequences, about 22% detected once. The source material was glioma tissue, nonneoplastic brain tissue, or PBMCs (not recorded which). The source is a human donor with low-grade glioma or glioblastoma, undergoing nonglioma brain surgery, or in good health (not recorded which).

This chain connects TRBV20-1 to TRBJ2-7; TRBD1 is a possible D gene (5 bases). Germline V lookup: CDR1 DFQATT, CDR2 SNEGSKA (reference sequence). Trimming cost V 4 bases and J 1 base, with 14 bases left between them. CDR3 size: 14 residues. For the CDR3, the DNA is TGCAGTGCTATCCGGGCAGGGCGGTCCTACGAGCAGTACGTC. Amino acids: CSAIRAGRSYEQYV.

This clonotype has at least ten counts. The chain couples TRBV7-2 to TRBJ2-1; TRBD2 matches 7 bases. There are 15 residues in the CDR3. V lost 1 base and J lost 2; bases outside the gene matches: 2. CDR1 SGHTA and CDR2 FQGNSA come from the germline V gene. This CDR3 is CASSLGAGPYNEQFF. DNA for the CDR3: TGTGCCAGCAGCTTAGGAGCGGGGCCCTACAATGAGCAGTTCTTC. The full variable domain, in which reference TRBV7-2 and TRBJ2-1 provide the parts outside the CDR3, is GAGVSQSPSNKVTEKGKDVELRCDPISGHTALYWYRQSLGQGLEFLIYFQGNSAPDKSGLPSDRFSAERTGGSVSTLTIQRTQQEDSAVYLCASSLGAGPYNEQFFGPGTRLTVL.

The CDR3 spells CASSPPRGTNTEAFF. CDR3 DNA sequence: TGTGCCAGCAGCCCCCCCCGGGGGACGAACACTGAAGCTTTCTTT. The chain recombines TRBV7-9 with TRBJ1-1, with a possible D match to TRBD1 (5 bases). Germline V CDR1 and CDR2: SEHNR, FQNEAQ (reference sequence). Trimming left V 5 bases short and J 1 base short, with 14 bases between. The CDR3 runs to 15 residues.

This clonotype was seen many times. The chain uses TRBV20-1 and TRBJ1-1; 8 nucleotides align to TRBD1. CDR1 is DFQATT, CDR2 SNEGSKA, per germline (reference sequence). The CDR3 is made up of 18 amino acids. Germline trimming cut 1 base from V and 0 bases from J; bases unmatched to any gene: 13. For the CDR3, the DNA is TGCAGTGCTAGAGCAATGGGGGGACAGGTTAAAATGAACACTGAAGCTTTCTTT. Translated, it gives CSARAMGGQVKMNTEAFF.

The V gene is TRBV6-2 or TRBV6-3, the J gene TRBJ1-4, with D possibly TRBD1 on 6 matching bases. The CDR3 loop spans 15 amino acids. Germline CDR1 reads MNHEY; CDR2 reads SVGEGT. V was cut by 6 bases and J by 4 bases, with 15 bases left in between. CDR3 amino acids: CASSQDAGVNEKLFF. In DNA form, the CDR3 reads TGTGCCAGCAGCCAGGACGCAGGGGTTAATGAAAAACTGTTTTTT.

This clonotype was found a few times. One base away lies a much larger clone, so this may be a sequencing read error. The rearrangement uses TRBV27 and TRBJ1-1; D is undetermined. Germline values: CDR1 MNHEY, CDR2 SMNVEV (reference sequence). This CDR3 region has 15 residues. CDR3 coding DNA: TGTGCCAGCAGTTTATACGGCAGCGCGAACACTGAAGCTTCCTTT. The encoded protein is CASSLYGSANTEASF.

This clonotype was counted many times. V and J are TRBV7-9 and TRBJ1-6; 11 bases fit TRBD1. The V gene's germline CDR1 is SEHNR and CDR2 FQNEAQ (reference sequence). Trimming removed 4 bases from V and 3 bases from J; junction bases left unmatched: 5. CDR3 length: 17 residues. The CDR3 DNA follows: TGTGCCAGCAGCTCCTGGACAGGGGGCCGCTATAATTCACCCCTCCACTTT. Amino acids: CASSSWTGGRYNSPLHF.

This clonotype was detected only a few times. In DNA, the CDR3 is TGTGCCAGCAGCTTAGTCCCGAACACCGGGGAGCTGTTTTTT. This translates into CASSLVPNTGELFF. The chain has TRBV7-2 and TRBJ2-2, with D uncertain. The V and J ends lost 1 base and 0 bases respectively, with 3 bases between them. The CDR3 is 14 residues long. In germline, CDR1 is SGHTA, CDR2 FQGNSA.

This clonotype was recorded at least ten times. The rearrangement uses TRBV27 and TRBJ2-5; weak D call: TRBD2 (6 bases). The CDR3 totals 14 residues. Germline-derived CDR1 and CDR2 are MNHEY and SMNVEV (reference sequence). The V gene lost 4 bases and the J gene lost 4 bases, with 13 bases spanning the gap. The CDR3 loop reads CASSSGGLVETQYF. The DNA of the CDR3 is TGTGCCAGCAGTTCCGGGGGATTAGTAGAGACCCAGTACTTC.

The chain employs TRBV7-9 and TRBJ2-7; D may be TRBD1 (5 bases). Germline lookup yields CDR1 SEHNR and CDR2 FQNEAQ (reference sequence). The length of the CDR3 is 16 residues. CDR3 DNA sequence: TGTGCCAGAAGCTCAGCCTCGACAGATAGCTCCTACGAGCAGTACGTC. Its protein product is CARSSASTDSSYEQYV.

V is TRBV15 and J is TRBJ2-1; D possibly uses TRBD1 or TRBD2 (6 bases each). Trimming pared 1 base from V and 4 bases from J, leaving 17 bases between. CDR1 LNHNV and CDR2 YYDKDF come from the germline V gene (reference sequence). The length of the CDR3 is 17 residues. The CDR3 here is CATSRVGLRGAYNEQFF. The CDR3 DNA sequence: TGTGCCACCAGCAGAGTAGGTTTGAGGGGGGCTTACAATGAGCAGTTCTTC.

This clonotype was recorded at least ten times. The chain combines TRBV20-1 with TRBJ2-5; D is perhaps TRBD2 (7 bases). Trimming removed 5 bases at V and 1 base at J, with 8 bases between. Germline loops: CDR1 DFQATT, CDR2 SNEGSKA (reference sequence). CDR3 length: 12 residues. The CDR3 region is CSARGAQETQYF. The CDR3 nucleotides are TGCAGTGCTCGGGGGGCCCAAGAGACCCAGTACTTC.

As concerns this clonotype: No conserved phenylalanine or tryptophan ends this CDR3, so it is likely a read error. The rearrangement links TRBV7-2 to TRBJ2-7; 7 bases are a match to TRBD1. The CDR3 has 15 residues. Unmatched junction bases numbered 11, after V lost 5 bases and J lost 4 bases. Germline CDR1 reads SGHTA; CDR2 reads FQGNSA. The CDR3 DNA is TGTGCCAGCAGCCCCCACCCGACAGGGTTTTACGAGCAGTACGCC. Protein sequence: CASSPHPTGFYEQYA.

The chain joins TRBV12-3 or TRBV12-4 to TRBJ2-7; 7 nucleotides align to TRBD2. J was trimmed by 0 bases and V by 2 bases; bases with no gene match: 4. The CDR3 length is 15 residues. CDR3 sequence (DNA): TGTGCCAGCAGTTTATCGCGGGGGAGCTCCTACGAGCAGTACGTC. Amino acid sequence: CASSLSRGSSYEQYV.

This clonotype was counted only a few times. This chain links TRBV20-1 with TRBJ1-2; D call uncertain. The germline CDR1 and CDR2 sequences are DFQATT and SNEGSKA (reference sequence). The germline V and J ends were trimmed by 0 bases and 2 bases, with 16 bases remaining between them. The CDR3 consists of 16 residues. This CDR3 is CSARDAGPAANYGYTF. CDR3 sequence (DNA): TGCAGTGCTAGAGACGCGGGCCCGGCAGCCAACTATGGCTACACCTTC.

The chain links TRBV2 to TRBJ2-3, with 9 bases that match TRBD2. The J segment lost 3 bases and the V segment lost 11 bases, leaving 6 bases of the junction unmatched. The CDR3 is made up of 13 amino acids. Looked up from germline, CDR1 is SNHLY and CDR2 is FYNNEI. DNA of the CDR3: TGTGCCCGGACTAGCGACAATACAGATACGCAGTATTTT. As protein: CARTSDNTDTQYF.

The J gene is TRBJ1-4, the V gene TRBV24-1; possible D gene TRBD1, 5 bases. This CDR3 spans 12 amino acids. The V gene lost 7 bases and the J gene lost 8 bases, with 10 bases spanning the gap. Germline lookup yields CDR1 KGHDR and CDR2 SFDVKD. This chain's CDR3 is CATSDRMEKLFF. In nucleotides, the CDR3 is TGTGCCACCAGCGACAGAATGGAAAAACTGTTTTTT.

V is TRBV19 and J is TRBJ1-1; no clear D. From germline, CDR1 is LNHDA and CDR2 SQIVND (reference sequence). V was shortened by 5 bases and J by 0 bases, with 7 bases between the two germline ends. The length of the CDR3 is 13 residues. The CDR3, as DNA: TGTGCCAGTAGTGAACAGCTGAACACTGAAGCTTTCTTT. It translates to CASSEQLNTEAFF.

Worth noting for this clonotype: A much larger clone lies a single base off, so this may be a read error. The CDR3 is CASSRGQGNQLQHF. The CDR3 DNA reads as TGTGCCAGCAGCCGCGGACAGGGGAATCAGCTCCAGCATTTT. This chain joins TRBV6-1 and TRBJ1-5; 9 bases are shared with TRBD1. CDR3 length equals 14 residues. Germline CDR1 and CDR2: MNHNS and SASEGT.

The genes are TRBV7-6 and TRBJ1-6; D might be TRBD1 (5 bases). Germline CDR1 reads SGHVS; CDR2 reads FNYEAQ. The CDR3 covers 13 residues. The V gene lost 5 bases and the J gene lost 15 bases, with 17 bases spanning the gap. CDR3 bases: TGTGCCAGCAGCCCCAGAGAGGGAGGGGACCTCCACTTT. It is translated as CASSPREGGDLHF.

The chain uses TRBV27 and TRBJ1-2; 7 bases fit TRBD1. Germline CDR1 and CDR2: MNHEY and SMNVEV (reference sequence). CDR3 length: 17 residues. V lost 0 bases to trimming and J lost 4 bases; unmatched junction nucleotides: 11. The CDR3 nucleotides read TGTGCCAGCAGTTTATCCATAACGACAGGGAGTACCTATGGCTACACCTTC. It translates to CASSLSITTGSTYGYTF.

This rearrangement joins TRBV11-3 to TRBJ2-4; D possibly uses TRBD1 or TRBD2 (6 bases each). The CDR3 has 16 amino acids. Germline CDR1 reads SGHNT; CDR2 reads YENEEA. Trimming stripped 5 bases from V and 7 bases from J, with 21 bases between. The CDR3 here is CASSLGPVTGANIQYF. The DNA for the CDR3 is TGTGCCAGCAGCCTTGGGCCTGTGACGGGGGCCAACATTCAGTACTTC.

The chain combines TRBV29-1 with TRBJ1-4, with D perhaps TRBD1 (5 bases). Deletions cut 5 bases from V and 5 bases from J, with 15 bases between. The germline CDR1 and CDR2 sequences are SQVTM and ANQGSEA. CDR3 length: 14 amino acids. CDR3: CSVSSGWGNEKLFF. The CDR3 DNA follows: TGCAGCGTTTCATCCGGTTGGGGGAATGAAAAACTGTTTTTT.

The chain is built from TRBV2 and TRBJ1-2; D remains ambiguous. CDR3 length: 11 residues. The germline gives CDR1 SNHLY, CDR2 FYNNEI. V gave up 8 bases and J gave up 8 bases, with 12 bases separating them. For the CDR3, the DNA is TGTGCCAGCCTTGAGTTCTGGGGCTACACCTTC. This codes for CASLEFWGYTF.

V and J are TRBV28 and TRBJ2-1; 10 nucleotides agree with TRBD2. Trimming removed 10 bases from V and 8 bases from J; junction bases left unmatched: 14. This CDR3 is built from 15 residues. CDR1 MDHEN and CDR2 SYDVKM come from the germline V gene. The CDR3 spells CATETSGAIVDEQFF. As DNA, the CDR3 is TGTGCCACCGAAACTAGCGGGGCTATCGTCGATGAGCAGTTCTTC.

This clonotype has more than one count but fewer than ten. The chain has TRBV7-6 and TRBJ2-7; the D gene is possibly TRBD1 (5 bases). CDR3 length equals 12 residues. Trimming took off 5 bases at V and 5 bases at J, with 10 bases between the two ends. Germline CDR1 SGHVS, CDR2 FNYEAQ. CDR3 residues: CASSLTEDEQYV. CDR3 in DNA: TGTGCCAGCAGCCTGACAGAGGACGAGCAGTACGTC.

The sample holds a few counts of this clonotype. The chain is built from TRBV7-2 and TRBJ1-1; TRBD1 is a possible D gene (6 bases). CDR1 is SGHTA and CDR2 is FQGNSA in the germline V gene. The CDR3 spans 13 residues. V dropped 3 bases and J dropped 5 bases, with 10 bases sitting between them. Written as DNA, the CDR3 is TGTGCCAGCAGCTTCCTGCAGGGGACTGAAGCTTTCTTT. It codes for CASSFLQGTEAFF.

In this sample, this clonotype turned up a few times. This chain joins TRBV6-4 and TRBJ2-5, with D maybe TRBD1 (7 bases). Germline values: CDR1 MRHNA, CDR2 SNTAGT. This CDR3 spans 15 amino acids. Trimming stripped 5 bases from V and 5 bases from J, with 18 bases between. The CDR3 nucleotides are TGTGCCAGCAGTCCCTTCATGGGGGGACAGGAGACCCAGTACTTC. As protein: CASSPFMGGQETQYF.

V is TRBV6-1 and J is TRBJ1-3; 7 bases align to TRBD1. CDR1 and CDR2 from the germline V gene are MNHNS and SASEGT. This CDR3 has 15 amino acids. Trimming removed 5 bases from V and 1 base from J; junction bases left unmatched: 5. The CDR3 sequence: CASSYKTGSGNTIYF. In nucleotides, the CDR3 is TGTGCCAGCAGTTATAAGACAGGGTCTGGAAACACCATATATTTT.

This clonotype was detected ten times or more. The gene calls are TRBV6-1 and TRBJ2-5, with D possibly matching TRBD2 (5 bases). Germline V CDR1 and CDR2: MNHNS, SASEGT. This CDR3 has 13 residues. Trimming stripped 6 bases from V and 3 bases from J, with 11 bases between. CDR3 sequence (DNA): TGTGCCAGCAGCTCTACTAGGGAAGAGACCCAGTACTTC. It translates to CASSSTREETQYF.

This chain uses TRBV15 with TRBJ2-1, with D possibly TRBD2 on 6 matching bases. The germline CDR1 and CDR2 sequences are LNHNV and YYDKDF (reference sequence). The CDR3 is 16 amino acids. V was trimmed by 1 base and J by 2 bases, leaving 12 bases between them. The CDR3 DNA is TGTGCCACCAGCAGAGCCCCGGGCGGGGCCTACAATGAGCAGTTCTTC. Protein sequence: CATSRAPGGAYNEQFF.

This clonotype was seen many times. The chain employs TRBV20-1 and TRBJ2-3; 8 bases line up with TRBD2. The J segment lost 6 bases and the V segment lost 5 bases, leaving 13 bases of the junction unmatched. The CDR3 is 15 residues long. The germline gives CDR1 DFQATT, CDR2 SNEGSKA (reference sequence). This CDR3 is CSAGGTGGLKDTQYF. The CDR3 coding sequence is TGCAGTGCTGGCGGGACGGGGGGGCTGAAGGATACGCAGTATTTT.